This T cell receptor beta chain was found in a study of blood T cell repertoires in COVID-19. Study-level background: The United States, Italy and Spain were the sources of the acute and convalescent COVID-19 samples. PBMCs, B-cell-depleted T cells, or T cells were the source of the cDNA or gDNA that made up the material.

CDR1 MDHEN and CDR2 SYDVKM come from the germline V gene. Trimming cost V 5 bases and J 5 bases, with 30 bases left between them. There are 19 residues in the CDR3. Authors' analysis steps: How many nucleated cells were present was estimated from reference gene primer amplification. TCRdb's table, derived via immunoSEQ multiplex PCR, lists solely in-frame clones and lacks some. V, J and clone size reflect that table, while D and trimming were determined from the DNA. The sample lists 140,000 to 150,000 clones; roughly 86% were seen once. The material sequenced was peripheral blood. This clonotype was obtained from a human donor in a cohort sampled during active COVID-19. J is TRBJ2-5 and V is TRBV28; D perhaps matches TRBD1 (7 bases). This CDR3 reads CASSTLGRGTRGARETQYF. Written as DNA, the CDR3 is TGTGCCAGCAGTACACTTGGCAGGGGGACTCGAGGGGCCCGGGAGACCCAGTACTTC.